This T cell receptor beta chain originates from a study of T cells in women clearing cervical HPV infection. Germline V CDR1 and CDR2: DFQATT, SNEGSKA (reference sequence). The V end lost 3 bases, the J end lost 3 bases, and 11 bases lay between the germline ends. This CDR3 is 13 amino acids long. Average input was roughly 1,200 ng genomic DNA for immunoSEQ TCR beta CDR3 amplification. Profiling relied on immunoSEQ multiplex PCR, and the TCRdb table lists in-frame clones only, not all of them. This specimen shows approximately 38,000 clones; the ten leading clones hold less than 9%. A remark on this clone: The read falls 3 residues short of the CDR3 end, and the missing part is taken from the germline J gene.

This sequence was found in a woman between 18 and 69 years old with a cervical HPV16 infection that either progressed to CIN3+ or cleared (not recorded which). J is TRBJ2-5 and V is TRBV20-1; no reliable D call. The sequencing input was blood buffy coat. CDR3 sequence: CSASPEKKETQYF. The DNA read from the CDR3 is TGCAGTGCTAGTCCAGAGAAGAAAGAGACC.